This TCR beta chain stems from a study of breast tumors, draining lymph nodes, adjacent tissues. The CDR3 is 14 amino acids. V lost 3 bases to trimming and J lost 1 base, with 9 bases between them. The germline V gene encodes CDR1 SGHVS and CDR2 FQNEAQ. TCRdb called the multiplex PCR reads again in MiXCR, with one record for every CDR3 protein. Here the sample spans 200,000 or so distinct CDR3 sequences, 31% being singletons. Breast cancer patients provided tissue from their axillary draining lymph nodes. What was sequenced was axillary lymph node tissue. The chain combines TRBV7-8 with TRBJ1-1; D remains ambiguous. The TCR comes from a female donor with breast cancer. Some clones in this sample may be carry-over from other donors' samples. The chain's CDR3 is CASSLHGWNTEAFF. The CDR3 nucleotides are TGTGCCAGCAGCTTGCACGGGTGGAACACTGAAGCTTTCTTT.